These 17 T cell receptor beta chains were sequenced from one sample in a study of OX40 agonist ivuxolimab in advanced cancers. Sequencing used immunoSEQ multiplex PCR; TCRdb keeps in-frame clones, though not all of them. The sample shows approximately 37,000 clones, 74% of them seen only once. Sequenced material: CD4+ or CD8+ T cells sorted from blood, taken in a trial of the OX40 agonist ivuxolimab. The receptors derive from an adult with an advanced solid tumor such as melanoma, head and neck, liver or kidney cancer.

The J gene is TRBJ2-1, the V gene TRBV28; 7 positions match TRBD1. The CDR3 covers 16 residues. Germline V CDR1 and CDR2: MDHEN, SYDVKM. V was pared by 3 bases and J by 7 bases, with 12 bases of the junction left unmatched. CDR3 loop: CASSFRGTTGGNEQFF. The CDR3 bases are TGTGCCAGCAGTTTCAGGGGGACCACAGGCGGTAATGAGCAGTTCTTC.

The chain combines TRBV28 with TRBJ1-1; D possibly corresponds to TRBD1 (5 bases). The CDR3 is made up of 18 amino acids. CDR1 and CDR2 from the germline V gene are MDHEN and SYDVKM. V lost 5 bases and J lost 5, with 27 bases in between. The CDR3 region is CASSPPIQGPRVKTEAFF. CDR3 sequence (DNA): TGTGCCAGCAGTCCACCCATCCAGGGTCCGAGGGTTAAAACTGAAGCTTTCTTT.

As for this clone: An end of the junction does not agree with germline; a read error may underlie this. V is TRBV28 and J is TRBJ1-2, with 8 bases that match TRBD1. Per the germline V gene, CDR1 is MDHEN and CDR2 is SYDVKM. CDR3 length: 14 residues. In DNA, the CDR3 is TGTGCCAGCAGTTTATCCGGGACAGGAAGTGGCCACACCTTC. Translation: CASSLSGTGSGHTF.

The V gene is TRBV27, the J gene TRBJ2-4, with 9 bases fitting TRBD2. The J segment lost 5 bases and the V segment lost 5 bases, leaving 4 bases of the junction unmatched. This CDR3 is 14 amino acids long. Germline V gene lookup returns CDR1 MNHEY and CDR2 SMNVEV (reference sequence). CDR3 nucleotides: TGTGCCAGCAGTCCCGTAGCGGGGGAAAACATTCAGTACTTC. Its translation: CASSPVAGENIQYF.

This clone was counted a few times. The J gene is TRBJ2-7, the V gene TRBV1; TRBD2 reflects the table's D call only, with no check against the DNA. TRBV1 is designated a pseudogene. There are 14 residues in the CDR3. The CDR3: CTSSQAGLSYEQYV. DNA of the CDR3: TGCACCAGCAGCCAAGCGGGACTATCCTACGAGCAGTACGTC.

The CDR3 sequence: CASSPTSLRAYTDTQYF. DNA for the CDR3: TGTGCCAGCAGCCCCACATCTTTACGGGCTTACACAGATACGCAGTATTTT. The chain couples TRBV7-2 to TRBJ2-3; D unresolved. The ends were cut back, 5 bases at V and 2 bases at J, with 20 bases in the middle. Per germline, CDR1 SGHTA and CDR2 FQGNSA. The CDR3 has 17 amino acids.

This clone was counted only a few times. The V gene is TRBV5-1, the J gene TRBJ1-2, with no clear D. Germline V gene data show CDR1 as SGHRS and CDR2 as YFSETQ. The length of the CDR3 is 14 residues. The ends were cut back, 2 bases at V and 0 bases at J, with 8 bases in the middle. The CDR3 sequence: CASSFSGSNYGYTF. In DNA, the CDR3 is TGCGCCAGCAGCTTCTCGGGATCTAACTATGGCTACACCTTC.

The rearrangement uses TRBV19 and TRBJ1-3; TRBD1 matches 7 bases. The germline CDR1 and CDR2 sequences are LNHDA and SQIVND (reference sequence). The CDR3 sequence is 16 residues long. The junction had 4 bases not matched to a gene; V was cut back by 2 bases and J by 0 bases. This chain's CDR3 is CASSIMGQSSGNTIYF. The CDR3 DNA follows: TGTGCCAGTAGTATAATGGGACAGTCCTCTGGAAACACCATATATTTT.

This rearrangement joins TRBV5-1 to TRBJ1-1; D remains unclear. Per the germline V gene, CDR1 is SGHRS and CDR2 is YFSETQ. The CDR3 is 14 residues long. V was trimmed by 1 base and J by 5 bases, leaving 12 bases between them. The CDR3 spells CASSLWGGETEAFF. The CDR3 DNA follows: TGCGCCAGCAGCTTGTGGGGAGGAGAGACTGAAGCTTTCTTT.

V and J are TRBV7-9 and TRBJ2-3, with D perhaps matching TRBD2 (5 bases). CDR3 length: 16 residues. V was trimmed by 0 bases and J by 0 bases, leaving 10 bases between them. Germline-derived CDR1 and CDR2 are SEHNR and FQNEAQ (reference sequence). For the CDR3, the DNA is TGTGCCAGCAGCTTAGCGCGGGCAGCTAGCACAGATACGCAGTATTTT. It yields the protein CASSLARAASTDTQYF.

This clone appeared a few times. The rearrangement links TRBV13 to TRBJ2-1, with D hard to call. CDR1 is PRHDT and CDR2 is FYEKMQ in the germline V gene (reference sequence). The CDR3 has 13 residues. V lost 0 bases and J lost 5, with 5 bases in between. This chain's CDR3 is CASSLGADNEQFF. In nucleotides, the CDR3 is TGTGCCAGCAGCTTAGGCGCGGACAATGAGCAGTTCTTC.

The V and J genes are TRBV7-9 and TRBJ2-3, with D perhaps matching TRBD1 or TRBD2 (5 bases each). The V gene lost 6 bases and the J gene lost 2 bases, with 12 bases spanning the gap. Germline V lookup: CDR1 SEHNR, CDR2 FQNEAQ (reference sequence). This CDR3 has 14 residues. CDR3 bases: TGTGCCAGCAGGGGGGTGGGATACACAGATACGCAGTATTTT. The encoded protein is CASRGVGYTDTQYF.

The chain has TRBV5-1 and TRBJ2-3, with 10 nucleotides matching TRBD2. V lost 2 bases to trimming and J lost 6 bases; unmatched junction nucleotides: 3. Germline CDR1 reads SGHRS; CDR2 reads YFSETQ. This CDR3 has 14 residues. CDR3 nucleotide sequence: TGCGCCAGCAGCTTCAGCGGGGGGGTTGATACGCAGTATTTT. As protein: CASSFSGGVDTQYF.

This clone was seen a few times. CDR3 bases: TGTGCCAGCAGCTCCACCGGGACAGTGGCCACTGAAGCTTTCTTT. This encodes CASSSTGTVATEAFF. V usage is TRBV7-3 and J usage is TRBJ1-1, with 7 bases matching TRBD1. After removal of 4 bases from V and 4 bases from J, the junction contained 9 bases not matched to a gene. The CDR3 is made up of 15 amino acids. The germline CDR1 and CDR2 sequences are SGHTA and FQGTGA.

The chain employs TRBV5-1 and TRBJ2-3; maybe TRBD1 (5 bases). Germline CDR1 reads SGHRS; CDR2 reads YFSETQ. V shed 0 bases and J shed 7 bases, with 6 bases lying between them. There are 12 residues in the CDR3. The CDR3 sequence is CASSLEGYTQYF. The CDR3 DNA reads TGCGCCAGCAGCTTGGAGGGGTATACGCAGTATTTT.

J is TRBJ2-7 and V is TRBV6-1; tentatively, D is TRBD1 or TRBD2 (5 bases each). Trimming pared 6 bases from V and 0 bases from J, leaving 12 bases between. Germline V gene lookup returns CDR1 MNHNS and CDR2 SASEGT. CDR3 length: 14 amino acids. CDR3 nucleotide sequence: TGTGCCAGCAGGAGGGGCCCCGGCTCCTACGAGCAGTACGTC. It is translated as CASRRGPGSYEQYV.

By sample fraction, this clone is medium-sized. The chain combines TRBV11-3 with TRBJ2-7, with 7 bases lining up with TRBD1. The V gene's germline CDR1 is SGHNT and CDR2 YENEEA. V shed 3 bases, J shed 6 bases, and the junction held 5 bases outside the gene matches. The CDR3 has 13 amino acids. CDR3 loop: CASSLRPGGEQYV. The CDR3 coding sequence is TGTGCCAGCAGCTTGAGGCCAGGGGGCGAGCAGTACGTC.